Following are 5 T cell receptor beta chains from one sample sequenced in a study of blood T cell repertoires in COVID-19. This table comes from immunoSEQ multiplex PCR, and its TCRdb copy is limited to in-frame clones, with some not included. The sample includes under 400,000 clones, nearly 90% of them seen just once. Sample: peripheral blood. All receptors come from a young man with active or convalescent COVID-19.

The gene calls are TRBV6-2 or TRBV6-3 and TRBJ1-2; D might be TRBD1 (5 bases). Per the germline V gene, CDR1 is MNHEY and CDR2 is SVGEGT. The V gene lost 2 bases and the J gene lost 5 bases, with 9 bases spanning the gap. The CDR3 covers 13 residues. The CDR3 DNA follows: TGTGCCAGCAGTTACGGGGGGAGTTATGGCTACACCTTC. Its protein is CASSYGGSYGYTF.

This chain's CDR3 is CASRETGIRNSNQPQHF. The CDR3 coding sequence is TGTGCCAGCAGGGAGACAGGGATTAGGAATAGCAATCAGCCCCAGCATTTT. The chain carries TRBV28 and TRBJ1-5; TRBD1 matches at 7 bases. The J segment lost 0 bases and the V segment lost 6 bases, leaving 11 bases of the junction unmatched. The CDR3 length is 17 residues. Per germline, CDR1 MDHEN and CDR2 SYDVKM.

The chain carries TRBV19 and TRBJ2-3; the D gene is possibly TRBD2 (6 bases). CDR3 length equals 15 residues. Germline V CDR1 and CDR2: LNHDA, SQIVND (reference sequence). Trimming removed 7 bases from V and 2 bases from J, with 16 bases in between. This CDR3 reads CASTRSGRDTDTQYF. The CDR3 DNA sequence: TGTGCCAGTACTCGGAGTGGGCGGGACACAGATACGCAGTATTTT. Together with reference TRBV19 and TRBJ2-3, the CDR3 gives the full variable domain: DGGITQSPKYLFRKEGQNVTLSCEQNLNHDAMYWYRQDPGQGLRLIYYSQIVNDFQKGDIAEGYSVSREKKESFPLTVTSAQKNPTAFYLCASTRSGRDTDTQYFGPGTRLTVL.

The chain uses TRBV2 and TRBJ1-5; TRBD1 matches 8 bases. The CDR3 consists of 14 residues. V gave up 8 bases and J gave up 5 bases; unmatched junction bases: 8. Germline values: CDR1 SNHLY, CDR2 FYNNEI. The CDR3 loop reads CASRLTGVDQPQHF. The CDR3 nucleotides read TGTGCCAGCCGATTGACAGGGGTTGATCAGCCCCAGCATTTT.

This chain connects TRBV19 to TRBJ2-1, with D uncertain. Per the germline V gene, CDR1 is LNHDA and CDR2 is SQIVND (reference sequence). V dropped 3 bases and J dropped 7 bases, with 13 bases sitting between them. CDR3 length: 14 residues. The chain's CDR3 is CASSMISTGNEQFF. CDR3 nucleotide sequence: TGTGCCAGTAGTATGATCTCGACTGGGAATGAGCAGTTCTTC.